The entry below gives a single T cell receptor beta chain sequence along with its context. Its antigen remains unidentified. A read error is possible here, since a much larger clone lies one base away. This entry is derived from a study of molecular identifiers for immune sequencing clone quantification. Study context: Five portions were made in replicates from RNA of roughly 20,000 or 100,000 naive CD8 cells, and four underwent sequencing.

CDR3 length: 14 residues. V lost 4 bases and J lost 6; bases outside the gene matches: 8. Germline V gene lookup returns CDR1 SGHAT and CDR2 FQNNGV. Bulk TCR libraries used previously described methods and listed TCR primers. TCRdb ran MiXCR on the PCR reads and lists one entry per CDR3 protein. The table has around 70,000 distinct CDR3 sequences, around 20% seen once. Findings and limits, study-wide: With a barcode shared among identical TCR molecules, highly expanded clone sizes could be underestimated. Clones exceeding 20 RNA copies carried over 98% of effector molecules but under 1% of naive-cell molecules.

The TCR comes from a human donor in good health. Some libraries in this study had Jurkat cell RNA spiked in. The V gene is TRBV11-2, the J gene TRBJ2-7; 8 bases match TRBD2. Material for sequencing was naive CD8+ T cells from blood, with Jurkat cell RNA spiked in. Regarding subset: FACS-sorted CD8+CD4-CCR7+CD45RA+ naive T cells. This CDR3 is CASSYGSGACEQYF. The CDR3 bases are TGTGCCAGCAGCTACGGTAGCGGGGCCTGCGAGCAGTACTTC.